This TCR beta chain was sequenced for a study of blood T cells in healthy people across ages. V was pared by 3 bases and J by 1 base, with 2 bases of the junction left unmatched. Germline loops: CDR1 SEHNR, CDR2 FQNEAQ (reference sequence). The CDR3 contains 16 residues. Using a J-beta primer mix together with a sample-barcoded 5' primer, a second PCR was run for roughly 7 to 11 cycles. MiXCR, applied by TCRdb to the 5' RACE reads, yields one record per CDR3 protein. The top ten clones hold 15% of a sample with hundreds of thousands of distinct CDR3 sequences, 32% of them seen once. The sample holds many counts of this clonotype.

The sequence was obtained from a woman at least 80 years old in good health. Material for sequencing was blood. This chain connects TRBV7-9 to TRBJ2-3, with TRBD2 identical over 12 bases. The CDR3 DNA is TGTGCCAGCAGCTTTAGGACTAGCGGGGGCACAGATACGCAGTATTTT. Its protein product is CASSFRTSGGTDTQYF.